The T cell receptor beta chain described here comes from a study of identical twins. Broader study findings: Abundant beta clonotypes from cord blood bore fewer insertions; memory repertoires lacked this pattern. Models, which agreed with sharing between unrelated individuals, nonetheless underestimated the out-of-frame TCR alpha sharing seen in monozygotic twins.

CDR3 length equals 16 residues. J lost 3 bases, V lost 5 bases, and 9 bases had no gene match. Per the germline V gene, CDR1 is SGHRS and CDR2 is YFSETQ. This clonotype was observed once. What it recognizes is unknown. TCRdb redid the calling of the 5' RACE reads with MiXCR, one entry per CDR3 protein. Here the sample spans about 700,000 distinct CDR3 sequences, around 8.6% being singletons. The donors were all healthy and Caucasian. The same sample was also used in a study of yellow fever vaccine responses in identical twins.

The receptor was derived from a woman aged 18-30 years in good health. V gene TRBV5-1 combines with J gene TRBJ2-7, with TRBD2 matching 12 bases. Sequencing was performed on PBMCs. CDR3 sequence (DNA): TGCGCCAGCAGACAAGGACTAGCGGGGTCATTCTACGAGCAGTACTTC. It specifies CASRQGLAGSFYEQYF.